This paragraph reports one T cell receptor (beta chain). Its antigen is undetermined. The CDR3 is 15 amino acids. V was shortened by 2 bases and J by 0 bases, with 7 bases between the two germline ends. This sample is drawn from a study of T cell responses to AZD1222 COVID-19 vaccine. Study-wide results and caveats: The donor cohort was predominantly white British with a female majority, and clonal diversity may have been underestimated.

Produced via immunoSEQ multiplex PCR; TCRdb's table is partial and in-frame only. The table includes about 150,000 clones, about 88% detected once. This chain joins TRBV23-1 and TRBJ2-2; no clear D. TRBV23-1 is an ORF, and what it does is uncertain. The source of this sequence is an adult who had recovered from COVID-19. Source: peripheral blood, taken after recovery from COVID-19. The CDR3 DNA follows: TGCGCCAGCAGTCAAGACGGACCGAACACCGGGGAGCTGTTTTTT. It encodes CASSQDGPNTGELFF.